This TCR beta chain is from a study of OX40 agonist ivuxolimab in advanced cancers. Some clones are missing from TCRdb's copy, which holds only in-frame ones; the method was immunoSEQ multiplex PCR. The sample includes about 69,000 clones, 80% to 95% of them seen just once. V lost 5 bases, J lost 6 bases, and 11 bases lay in between. This CDR3 has 13 residues. Germline-derived CDR1 and CDR2 are MNHEY and SMNVEV (reference sequence). The sequence derives from an adult with an advanced solid tumor such as melanoma, head and neck, liver or kidney cancer. The input for sequencing was CD4+ or CD8+ T cells sorted from blood, taken in a trial of the OX40 agonist ivuxolimab. This rearrangement joins TRBV27 to TRBJ2-4; D may be TRBD2 (5 bases). In nucleotides, the CDR3 is TGTGCCAGCAGTCCAGAGGGTAGAAACATTCAGTACTTC. Translated: CASSPEGRNIQYF.